This TCR beta chain was obtained from a study of blood T cell repertoires in COVID-19 (dated by TCRdb to the early 2020s). Describing the broader study: Samples covering the acute and convalescent phases of COVID-19 were provided by collaborators in the United States, Italy and Spain. The material from the prospective study consisted of cDNA or gDNA derived from T cells, B-cell-depleted T cells, or PBMCs. The dataset comprised deeply sampled blood TCRbeta repertoires from subjects exposed to, actively infected with, or recovered from COVID-19. The repertoires were released in a freely available public database intended as a resource for research on the immune response to SARS-CoV-2. Samples came from the ongoing ImmuneRACE study (first 160 participants) plus 1,254 subjects from 6 global collaborators. The sample metadata nearly always contained a de-identified subject ID, COVID-19 status, age in years and sex. HLA class I and class II types, where available, came from metadata supplied by the sample provider rather than from assay-based typing.

Study-level results and caveats: Clinical and demographic metadata were provided uncurated, with the amount varying by source and participant.

Whole blood was collected in K2EDTA tubes by collaborating institutions according to the institutions' own protocols. For TCRbeta analysis, collaborators shipped samples as frozen whole blood, isolated PBMCs, or DNA extracted from either of those sample types. TCRbeta CDR3 regions were amplified from genomic DNA using the immunoSEQ Assay, a bias-controlled multiplex PCR. In the source study's methods: The number of nucleated cells in each sample was estimated by amplification of reference gene primers within the assay. To quantify the absolute abundance of each unique TCRbeta CDR3 rearrangement, sequence reads were collapsed and filtered. For each sample, productive Simpson clonality was calculated as the square root of Simpson's diversity index across productive rearrangements. TCRdb provides this immuneACCESS table in a form limited to in-frame rearrangements. Some clones are lacking; in checked studies, under half of them reflect an unresolved V gene, and why the rest are absent is not known. V and J calls plus clone size are reproduced from that table; the DNA served to infer D and trimming. A total of approximately 110,000 clones appear in this sample, 70% to 80% of them only once. Clones ranked in the top ten supply 20% to 25% of the sample.

With respect to this clone: Its antigen has not been determined. No base-level quality is on record; no much larger clone is a single base apart.

As encoded in the germline V gene, CDR1 is SGHTA while CDR2 is FQGTGA. Trimming takes 3 bases from V and 0 bases from J, and the germline ends sit 7 bases apart. The CDR3 runs 14 amino acids, cysteine and phenylalanine included. The only DNA kept is the CDR3, 42 bases in frame from the first base. The clonotype originates from a man aged 70 or older with active or convalescent COVID-19. Rearrangement joined TRBV7-3 to TRBJ2-3; the D gene is perhaps TRBD2, on 6 matching bases. Material for sequencing was peripheral blood. The nucleotides are TGTGCCAGCAGCTTGGGGACTAGCACAGATACGCAGTATTTT. This yields the protein CASSLGTSTDTQYF.